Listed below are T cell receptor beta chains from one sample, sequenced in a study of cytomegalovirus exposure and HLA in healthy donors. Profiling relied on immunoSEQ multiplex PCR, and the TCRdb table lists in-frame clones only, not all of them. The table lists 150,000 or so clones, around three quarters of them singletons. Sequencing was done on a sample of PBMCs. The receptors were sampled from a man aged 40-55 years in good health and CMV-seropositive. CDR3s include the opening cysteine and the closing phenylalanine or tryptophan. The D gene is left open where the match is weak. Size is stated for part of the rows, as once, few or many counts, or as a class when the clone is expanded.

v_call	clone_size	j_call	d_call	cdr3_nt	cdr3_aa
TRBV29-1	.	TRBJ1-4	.	TGCAGCGCTGTATTATCGGGGGGCGGAAAACTGTTTTTT	CSAVLSGGGKLFF
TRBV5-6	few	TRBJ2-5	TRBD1	TGTGCCAGCAGCCCAAGGTGGGACAGGGGCCAAGAGACCCAGTACTTC	CASSPRWDRGQETQYF
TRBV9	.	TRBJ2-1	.	TGTGCCAGCAGCCTTAGCGGAAATGAGCAGTTCTTC	CASSLSGNEQFF
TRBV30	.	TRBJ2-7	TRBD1	TGTGCCTGGAACAGGGGGCGCGAAGTCGAGCAGTACTTC	CAWNRGREVEQYF
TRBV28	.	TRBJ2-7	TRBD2	TGTGCCAGCAGTACCCTACGGTTAGCGGGAGGGCCGGGGGTCTACGAGCAGTACTTC	CASSTLRLAGGPGVYEQYF
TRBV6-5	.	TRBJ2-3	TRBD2	TGTGCCAGCAAAGAGCGGGGGCACACAGATACGCAGTATTTT	CASKERGHTDTQYF
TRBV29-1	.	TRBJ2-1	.	TGCAGCGCCTCGACCCCTAGTACGGATCCCTCCTACAATGAGCAGTTCTTC	CSASTPSTDPSYNEQFF
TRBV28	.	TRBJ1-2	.	TGTGCCAGCAGTTTCGGGTCAGATGGTAACTATGGCTACACCTTC	CASSFGSDGNYGYTF
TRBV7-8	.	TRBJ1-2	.	TGTGCCAGCAGCTTAGGGGAAACAGGAGTCAACTATGGCTACACCTTC	CASSLGETGVNYGYTF
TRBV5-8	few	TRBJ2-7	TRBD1	TGTGCCAGCACGGCCCGGACAGGCGACTACGAGCAGTACTTC	CASTARTGDYEQYF
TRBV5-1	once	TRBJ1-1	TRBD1	TGCGCCAGCAGCTTGGCCCCGGGACAGGGAATTGAAGCTTTCTTT	CASSLAPGQGIEAFF
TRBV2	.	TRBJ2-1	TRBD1	TGTGCCAGCAGCGCTGGACAGGACTACAATGAGCAGTTCTTC	CASSAGQDYNEQFF
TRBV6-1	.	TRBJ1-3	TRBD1	TGTGCCAGCAGTTTGACAGGGACTGGAAACACCATATATTTT	CASSLTGTGNTIYF
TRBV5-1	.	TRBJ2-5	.	TGCGCCAGCTCCGGGAGCCCATCGGAGACCCAGTACTTC	CASSGSPSETQYF
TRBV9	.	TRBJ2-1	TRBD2	TGTGCCAGCCGGGGAGCGGGAGTGAGCAATGAGCAGTTCTTC	CASRGAGVSNEQFF
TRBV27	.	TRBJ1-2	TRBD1	TGTGCCAGCAGTTCTTTTAGCGCCCAGGGGGCGAATGGCTACACCTTC	CASSSFSAQGANGYTF
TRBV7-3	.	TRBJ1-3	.	TGTGCCACCAGGCTCAGGACAGAAGGAAACACCATATATTTT	CATRLRTEGNTIYF
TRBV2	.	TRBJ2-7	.	TGTGCCAGCAGTGGAGGGGGAAGGGCCCTCTCCTACGAGCAGTACTTC	CASSGGGRALSYEQYF
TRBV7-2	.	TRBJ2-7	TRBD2	TGTGCCAGCAGCTTTAGCGGGAGGCCCTACGAGCAGTACTTC	CASSFSGRPYEQYF
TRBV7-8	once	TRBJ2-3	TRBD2	TGTGCCAGCAGCTTAGGAGGACTAGCGGGAGAAACGCAGTATTTT	CASSLGGLAGETQYF
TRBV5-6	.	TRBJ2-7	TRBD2	TGTGCCAGCAGCTTGGTGGGACTAGCGGGACTGGACGAGCAGTACTTC	CASSLVGLAGLDEQYF
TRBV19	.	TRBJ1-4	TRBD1	TGTGCCAGTAGCAAAACACAGGGGCGGTGGGATGAAAAACTGTTTTTT	CASSKTQGRWDEKLFF
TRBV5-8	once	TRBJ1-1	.	TGTGCCAGCAGCTTAGGGGCCGCTGAAGCTTTCTTT	CASSLGAAEAFF
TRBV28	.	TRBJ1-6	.	TGTGCCAGCAGTTCCAGAGGGAATCCCTCACCCCTCCACTTT	CASSSRGNPSPLHF
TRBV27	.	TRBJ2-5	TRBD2	TGTGCCAGCAGTCCCGGGACTAGCGGGAGGGTAGCCCAAGAGACCCAGTACTTC	CASSPGTSGRVAQETQYF
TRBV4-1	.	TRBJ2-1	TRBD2	TGCGCCAGCAGCCAAGAGACTAGCGGGAGGACCAAGCAGTTCTTC	CASSQETSGRTKQFF
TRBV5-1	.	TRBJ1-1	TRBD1	TGCGCCAGCAGCTTGTCAGGGGGGAACACTGAAGCTTTCTTT	CASSLSGGNTEAFF
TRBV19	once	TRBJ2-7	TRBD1	TGTGCCAGTCAGTCGACAGGGGATCGCTACGAGCAGTACTTC	CASQSTGDRYEQYF
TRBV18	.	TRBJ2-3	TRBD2	TGTGCCAGCTCACCAATGGGCGGGAGCGGCACAGATACGCAGTATTTT	CASSPMGGSGTDTQYF
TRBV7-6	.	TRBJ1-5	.	TGTGCCAGCAGCTTATTTCAGAGCAATCAGCCCCAGCATTTT	CASSLFQSNQPQHF
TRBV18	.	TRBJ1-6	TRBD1	TGTGCCAGCTCACGGGACAGTTCTAATTCACCCCTCCACTTT	CASSRDSSNSPLHF
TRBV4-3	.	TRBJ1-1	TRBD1	TGCGCCAGCAGCCAAGTCCCTGGGGTCGGACAGGGCATCACTGAAGCTTTCTTT	CASSQVPGVGQGITEAFF
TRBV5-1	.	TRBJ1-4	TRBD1	TGCGCCAGCAGCTTGGTTGGGACAGGGGATGGAAAACTGTTTTTT	CASSLVGTGDGKLFF
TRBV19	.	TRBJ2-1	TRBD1	TGTGCCACGAACAACAGGGGCGATGAGCAGTTCTTC	CATNNRGDEQFF
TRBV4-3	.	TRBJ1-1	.	TGCGCCAGCAGCCAAGGCGTCAGGCCGAACACTGAAGCTTTCTTT	CASSQGVRPNTEAFF
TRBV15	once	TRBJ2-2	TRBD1	TGTGCCACCCGGACAGGCCCTTTCAACACCGGGGAGCTGTTTTTT	CATRTGPFNTGELFF
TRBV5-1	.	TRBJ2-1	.	TGCGCCAGCAGCACCCTCCTCAGCAATGAGCAGTTCTTC	CASSTLLSNEQFF
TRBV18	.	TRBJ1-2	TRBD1	TGTGCCAGCTCACCACGCCCAGGGGGAGACTATGGCTACACCTTC	CASSPRPGGDYGYTF
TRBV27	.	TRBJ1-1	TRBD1	TGTGCCAGCAGATTACAGGGGGCGGTTGAAGCTTTCTTT	CASRLQGAVEAFF
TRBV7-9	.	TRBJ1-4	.	TGTGCCAGCAGCTCGACTTTACCTAATGAAAAACTGTTTTTT	CASSSTLPNEKLFF